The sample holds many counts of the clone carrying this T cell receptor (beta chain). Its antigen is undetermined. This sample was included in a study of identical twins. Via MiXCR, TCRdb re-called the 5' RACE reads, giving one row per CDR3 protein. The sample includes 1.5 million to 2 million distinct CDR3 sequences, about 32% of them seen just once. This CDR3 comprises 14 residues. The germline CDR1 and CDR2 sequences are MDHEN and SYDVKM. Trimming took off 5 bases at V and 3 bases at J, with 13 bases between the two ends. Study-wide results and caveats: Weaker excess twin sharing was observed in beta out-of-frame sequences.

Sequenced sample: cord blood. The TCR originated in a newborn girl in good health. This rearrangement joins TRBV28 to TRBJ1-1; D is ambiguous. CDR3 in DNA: TGTGCCAGCAGTCCTCCCCTATTAGACACTGAAGCTTTCTTT. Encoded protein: CASSPPLLDTEAFF.